Below are 7 T cell receptor beta chains sequenced from a single sample in a study of cytomegalovirus exposure and HLA in healthy donors. PCR used 60 Vbeta primers and 13 Jbeta primers. Libraries were prepared by immunoSEQ multiplex PCR; TCRdb keeps only in-frame clonotypes and omits some of them. This table holds about 130,000 clones, more than 80% found once. Sequences were obtained from PBMCs. These receptors all come from a woman in her thirties in good health and CMV-seropositive.

This clone appeared a single time. The CDR3 DNA follows: TGCGCCAGCAGCTTGTCATCGGGACTGAATAATGAAAAACTGTTTTTT. Amino acid sequence: CASSLSSGLNNEKLFF. The chain links TRBV5-1 to TRBJ1-4; weak D call: TRBD1 (5 bases). CDR1 is SGHRS, CDR2 YFSETQ, per germline. This CDR3 spans 16 amino acids. Trimming removed 1 base at V and 4 bases at J, with 14 bases between.

The genes are TRBV18 and TRBJ2-7; 7 bases are a match to TRBD1. After removal of 0 bases from V and 1 base from J, the junction contained 3 bases not matched to a gene. The CDR3 spans 15 residues. Germline-derived CDR1 and CDR2 are KGHSH and LQKENI. CDR3 in DNA: TGTGCCAGCTCACCACCGGGCAGGGGGTCCTACGAGCAGTACTTC. Its translation: CASSPPGRGSYEQYF.

The V and J genes are TRBV5-1 and TRBJ2-1; 7 positions agree with TRBD1. Germline lookup yields CDR1 SGHRS and CDR2 YFSETQ. The length of the CDR3 is 16 residues. V shed 4 bases, J shed 5 bases, and the junction held 12 bases outside the gene matches. The CDR3 DNA sequence: TGCGCCAGCAGCCCCCAAGGGGGACAGTTCAACAATGAGCAGTTCTTC. Encoded protein: CASSPQGGQFNNEQFF.

The chain has TRBV5-1 and TRBJ1-4; 9 bases map to TRBD1. Germline CDR1 SGHRS, CDR2 YFSETQ. The V segment lost 3 bases and the J segment 4 bases; nucleotides outside the gene matches: 1. CDR3 length: 14 residues. The CDR3 coding sequence is TGCGCCAGCAGCTCGGGACAGGGTAATGAAAAACTGTTTTTT. It codes for CASSSGQGNEKLFF.

This chain uses TRBV27 with TRBJ1-2; 10 bases align to TRBD1. Germline V gene data show CDR1 as MNHEY and CDR2 as SMNVEV (reference sequence). This CDR3 region has 14 residues. Trimming cost V 2 bases and J 8 bases; bases outside gene matches: 5. CDR3 protein: CASSLGTGVGGYTF. In DNA form, the CDR3 reads TGTGCCAGCAGTTTAGGGACAGGGGTAGGCGGCTACACCTTC.

The genes are TRBV11-2 and TRBJ1-4; D is possibly TRBD1 (5 bases). V was clipped by 5 bases and J by 6 bases, with 10 bases between them. Per the germline V gene, CDR1 is SGHAT and CDR2 is FQNNGV. This CDR3 is built from 13 residues. The CDR3 DNA is TGTGCCAGCAGCCCGGACATTGATGAAAAACTGTTTTTT. It yields the protein CASSPDIDEKLFF.

The rearrangement joins TRBV5-1 to TRBJ1-1; D uncertain. Germline CDR1 reads SGHRS; CDR2 reads YFSETQ. The CDR3 totals 14 residues. Trimming removed 0 bases from V and 0 bases from J, with 6 bases in between. CDR3 nucleotide sequence: TGCGCCAGCAGCTTGGGCCCGGTGAACACTGAAGCTTTCTTT. Its translation is CASSLGPVNTEAFF.